These 15 T cell receptor beta chains were all obtained from the same sample, sequenced in a study of blood T cells in healthy people across ages. Using a J-beta primer mix together with a sample-barcoded 5' primer, a second PCR was run for roughly 6 to 12 cycles. TCRdb reanalysed the 5' RACE reads using MiXCR and keeps one entry per CDR3 protein. This sample has 850,000 to 1,000,000 distinct CDR3 sequences; 40% to 60% occur once, and the top ten carry roughly an eighth. Input material: blood. The receptors were sampled from a man between 25 and 39 years old in good health.

J is TRBJ2-5 and V is TRBV7-7; 12 bases are shared with TRBD1. The germline gives CDR1 SSHAT, CDR2 FNYEAQ (reference sequence). CDR3 length: 16 residues. Germline trimming cut 5 bases from V and 5 bases from J; bases unmatched to any gene: 9. The DNA of the CDR3 is TGTGCCAGCAGCCCCATCGGGGACAGGGGGCGGGAGACCCAGTACTTC. Translation: CASSPIGDRGRETQYF.

There are a few counts of this clonotype. This chain uses TRBV28 with TRBJ2-3; 8 bases align to TRBD2. Germline V CDR1 and CDR2: MDHEN, SYDVKM. The length of the CDR3 is 17 residues. The J segment lost 1 base and the V segment lost 3 bases, leaving 9 bases of the junction unmatched. CDR3 bases: TGTGCCAGCAGTTTTCCTACTAGCGGTTTTCGCACAGATACGCAGTATTTT. Amino acid sequence: CASSFPTSGFRTDTQYF.

This clonotype showed up just a few times. The chain couples TRBV7-2 to TRBJ1-2; D may be TRBD1 (6 bases). CDR3 length: 15 residues. V dropped 4 bases and J dropped 7 bases, with 19 bases sitting between them. Germline lookup yields CDR1 SGHTA and CDR2 FQGNSA. This chain's CDR3 is CASSSLGYRDPGYTF. The CDR3, as DNA: TGTGCCAGCAGCTCTTTGGGCTACAGGGATCCTGGCTACACCTTC.

The V and J genes are TRBV3-1 and TRBJ1-2; no definite D call. Trimming took 0 bases from V and 2 from J, leaving 10 bases between them. The CDR3 consists of 15 residues. CDR1 is LGHDT, CDR2 YNNKEL, per germline (reference sequence). The CDR3 sequence is CASSQDTNGNYGYTF. The DNA of the CDR3 is TGTGCCAGCAGCCAAGATACCAACGGAAACTATGGCTACACCTTC.

This chain's CDR3 is CASSLVQGESDNEQFF. The DNA for the CDR3 is TGTGCCAGCAGCTTAGTTCAGGGGGAGTCGGACAATGAGCAGTTCTTC. The chain joins TRBV7-9 to TRBJ2-1, with 7 bases fitting TRBD1. CDR3 size: 16 residues. Germline lookup yields CDR1 SEHNR and CDR2 FQNEAQ (reference sequence). With 1 base clipped from V and 5 bases from J, the junction kept 8 bases outside the gene matches.

Only a few counts were recorded for this clonotype. The gene calls are TRBV2 and TRBJ2-3, with 8 bases aligning to TRBD2. The CDR3 runs 14 residues. CDR1 is SNHLY and CDR2 is FYNNEI in the germline V gene. The V segment lost 7 bases and the J segment 6 bases; nucleotides outside the gene matches: 9. The CDR3 DNA sequence: TGTGCCAGCACCACTCGGGGGGGCCGTGATACGCAGTATTTT. It translates to CASTTRGGRDTQYF.

This clonotype occurred a few times. J is TRBJ2-1 and V is TRBV6-2 or TRBV6-3; 10 positions agree with TRBD2. Unmatched junction bases numbered 7, after V lost 7 bases and J lost 4 bases. Germline CDR1 MNHEY, CDR2 SVGEGT. The CDR3 loop spans 15 amino acids. The CDR3 sequence: CASITPGLAYNEQFF. In DNA, the CDR3 is TGTGCCAGCATCACGCCGGGACTAGCGTACAATGAGCAGTTCTTC.

This sequence joins TRBV4-1 and TRBJ2-1; D is unclear. The V end was cut by 5 bases, the J end by 6 bases, with 11 bases between. This CDR3 is built from 13 residues. From germline, CDR1 is MGHRA and CDR2 YSYEKL. The CDR3 loop is CASSALAPNEQFF. As DNA, the CDR3 is TGCGCCAGCAGCGCCTTGGCTCCCAATGAGCAGTTCTTC.

This chain connects TRBV27 to TRBJ2-1; D is possibly TRBD2 (6 bases). CDR1 is MNHEY and CDR2 is SMNVEV in the germline V gene (reference sequence). This CDR3 is built from 16 residues. V lost 3 bases, J lost 0 bases, and 12 bases lay in between. CDR3 in DNA: TGTGCCAGCAGTTTCCCTGGGGGGAACTCCTACAATGAGCAGTTCTTC. This codes for CASSFPGGNSYNEQFF.

The gene calls are TRBV4-1 and TRBJ1-2; D unresolved. The germline gives CDR1 MGHRA, CDR2 YSYEKL. The CDR3 consists of 17 residues. V was cut by 1 base and J by 9 bases, with 24 bases left in between. Here the CDR3 reads CASSQGGPGLARSSYTF. The DNA for the CDR3 is TGCGCCAGCAGCCAAGGAGGGCCAGGTCTCGCGAGAAGTAGCTACACCTTC.

The chain combines TRBV5-1 with TRBJ2-3; TRBD2 matches at 8 bases. Looked up from germline, CDR1 is SGHRS and CDR2 is YFSETQ. This CDR3 region has 14 residues. Trimming removed 6 bases from V and 2 bases from J; junction bases left unmatched: 5. The CDR3 spells CASTRTSPTDTQYF. CDR3 bases: TGCGCCAGCACCCGGACTAGCCCCACAGATACGCAGTATTTT.

The chain joins TRBV3-1 to TRBJ2-1, with D tentatively TRBD2 (5 bases). Germline V gene lookup returns CDR1 LGHDT and CDR2 YNNKEL (reference sequence). The CDR3 is 12 residues long. V was cut by 4 bases and J by 11 bases, with 12 bases left in between. The CDR3 loop reads CASSPRGNKQFF. In DNA, the CDR3 is TGTGCCAGCAGCCCTCGGGGTAATAAGCAGTTCTTC.

The chain couples TRBV6-2 or TRBV6-3 to TRBJ2-7, with D possibly being TRBD1 (6 bases). The CDR3 extends over 14 amino acids. Trimming took off 8 bases at V and 5 bases at J, with 19 bases between the two ends. CDR1 MNHEY and CDR2 SVGEGT come from the germline V gene. This CDR3 is CASYQSGRGNEQYF. The CDR3 nucleotides read TGTGCCAGCTATCAGAGTGGCAGGGGCAACGAGCAGTACTTC.

In this sample, this clonotype turned up many times. The chain has TRBV5-1 and TRBJ2-7; no clear D gene. CDR3 length equals 13 residues. V lost 2 bases and J lost 5, with 11 bases in between. Germline CDR1 is SGHRS and CDR2 is YFSETQ. CDR3 sequence: CASSLNPTDEQYF. CDR3 bases: TGCGCCAGCAGCTTAAACCCGACCGACGAGCAGTACTTC. The full variable domain, with the rest looked up from reference TRBV5-1 and TRBJ2-7, is KAGVTQTPRYLIKTRGQQVTLSCSPISGHRSVSWYQQTPGQGLQFLFEYFSETQRNKGNFPGRFSGRQFSNSRSEMNVSTLELGDSALYLCASSLNPTDEQYFGPGTRLTVT.

The chain couples TRBV18 to TRBJ2-5; D gene ambiguous. The CDR3 sequence is 13 residues long. In germline, CDR1 is KGHSH, CDR2 LQKENI. The V and J ends lost 2 bases and 5 bases respectively, with 9 bases between them. CDR3 region: CASSPGVRETQYF. CDR3 nucleotide sequence: TGTGCCAGCTCACCAGGAGTCAGGGAGACCCAGTACTTC.